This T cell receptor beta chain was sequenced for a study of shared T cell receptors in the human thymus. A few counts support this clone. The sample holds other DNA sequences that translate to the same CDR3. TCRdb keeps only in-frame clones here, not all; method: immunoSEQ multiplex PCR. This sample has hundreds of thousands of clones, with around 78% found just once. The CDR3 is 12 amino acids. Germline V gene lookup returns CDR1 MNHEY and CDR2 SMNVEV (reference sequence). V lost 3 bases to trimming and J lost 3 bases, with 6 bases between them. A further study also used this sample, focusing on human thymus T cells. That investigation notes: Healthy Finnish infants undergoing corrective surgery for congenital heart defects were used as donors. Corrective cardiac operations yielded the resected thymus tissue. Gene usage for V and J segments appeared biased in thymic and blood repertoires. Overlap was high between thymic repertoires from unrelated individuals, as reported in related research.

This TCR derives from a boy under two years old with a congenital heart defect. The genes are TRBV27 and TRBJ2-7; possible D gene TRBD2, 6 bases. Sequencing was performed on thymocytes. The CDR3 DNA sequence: TGTGCCAGCAGTTTGGAGGGCTACGAGCAGTACTTC. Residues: CASSLEGYEQYF.